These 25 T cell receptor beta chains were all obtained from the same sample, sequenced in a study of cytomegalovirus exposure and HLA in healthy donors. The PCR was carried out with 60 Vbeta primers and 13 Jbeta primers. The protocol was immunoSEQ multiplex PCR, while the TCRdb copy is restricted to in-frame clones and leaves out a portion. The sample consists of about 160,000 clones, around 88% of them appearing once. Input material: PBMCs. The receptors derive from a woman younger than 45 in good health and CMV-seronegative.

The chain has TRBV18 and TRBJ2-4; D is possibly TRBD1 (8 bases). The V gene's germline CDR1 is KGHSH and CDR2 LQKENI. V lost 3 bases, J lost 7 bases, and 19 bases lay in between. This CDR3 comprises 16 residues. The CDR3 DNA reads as TGTGCCAGCTCACCCCCCGGACAGGGAGGGAGGAACATTCAGTACTTC. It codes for CASSPPGQGGRNIQYF.

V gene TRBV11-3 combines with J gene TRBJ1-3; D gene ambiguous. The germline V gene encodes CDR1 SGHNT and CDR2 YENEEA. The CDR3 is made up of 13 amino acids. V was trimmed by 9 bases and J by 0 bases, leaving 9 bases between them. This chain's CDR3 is CASRDFSGNTIYF. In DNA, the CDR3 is TGTGCCAGTCGGGATTTCTCTGGAAACACCATATATTTT. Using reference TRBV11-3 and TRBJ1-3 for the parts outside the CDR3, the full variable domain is EAGVVQSPRYKIIEKKQPVAFWCNPISGHNTLYWYLQNLGQGPELLIRYENEEAVDDSQLPKDRFSAERLKGVDSTLKIQPAELGDSAVYLCASRDFSGNTIYFGEGSWLTVV.

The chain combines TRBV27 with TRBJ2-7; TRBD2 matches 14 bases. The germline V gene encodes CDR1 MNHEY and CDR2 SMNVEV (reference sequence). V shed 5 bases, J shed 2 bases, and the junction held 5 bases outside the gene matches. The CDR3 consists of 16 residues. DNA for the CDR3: TGTGCCAGCAGTCCACGGACTAGCGGGGGGCCCTACGAGCAGTACTTC. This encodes CASSPRTSGGPYEQYF.

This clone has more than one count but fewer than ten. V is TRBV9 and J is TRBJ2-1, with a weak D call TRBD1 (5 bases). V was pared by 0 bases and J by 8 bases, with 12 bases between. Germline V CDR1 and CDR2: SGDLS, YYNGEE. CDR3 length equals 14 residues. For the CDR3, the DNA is TGTGCCAGCAGCGTAGGTTCCAGGGCGGATGAGCAGTTCTTC. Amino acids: CASSVGSRADEQFF.

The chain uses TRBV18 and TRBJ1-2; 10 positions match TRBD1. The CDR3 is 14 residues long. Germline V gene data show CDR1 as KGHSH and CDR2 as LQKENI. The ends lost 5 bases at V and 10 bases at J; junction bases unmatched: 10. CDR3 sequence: CASSSLSGTGDYTF. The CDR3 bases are TGTGCCAGCTCATCTCTTTCGGGGACAGGGGACTACACCTTC.

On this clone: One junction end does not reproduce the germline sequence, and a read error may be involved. CDR3: CGVLTPRGEQYF. The CDR3 region has the DNA TGCGGCGTCCTGACACCTCGGGGCGAGCAGTACTTC. The J gene is TRBJ2-7, the V gene TRBV29-1; D is perhaps TRBD2 (5 bases). The V gene's germline CDR1 is SQVTM and CDR2 ANQGSEA. There are 12 residues in the CDR3.

CDR3 sequence: CASSSTQGQWETQYF. CDR3 DNA: TGTGCCAGCAGTTCGACACAGGGACAGTGGGAGACCCAGTACTTC. The chain combines TRBV28 with TRBJ2-5; TRBD1 agrees at 7 bases. The J segment lost 5 bases and the V segment lost 4 bases, leaving 10 bases of the junction unmatched. The CDR3 sequence is 15 residues long. Germline CDR1 MDHEN, CDR2 SYDVKM.

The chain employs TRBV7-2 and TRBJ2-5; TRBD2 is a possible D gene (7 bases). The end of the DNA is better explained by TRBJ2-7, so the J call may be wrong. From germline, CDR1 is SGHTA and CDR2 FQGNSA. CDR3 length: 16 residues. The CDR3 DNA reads TGTGCCAGCAGCCCCCCCTGGGCGGGGGCAACCTACGAGCAGTACTTC. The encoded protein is CASSPPWAGATYEQYF.

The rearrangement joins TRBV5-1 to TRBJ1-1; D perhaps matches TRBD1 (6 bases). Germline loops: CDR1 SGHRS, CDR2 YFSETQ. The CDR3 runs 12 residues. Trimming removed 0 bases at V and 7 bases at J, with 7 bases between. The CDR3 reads CASSLGGLEAFF. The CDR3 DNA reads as TGCGCCAGCAGCTTGGGGGGGCTTGAAGCTTTCTTT.

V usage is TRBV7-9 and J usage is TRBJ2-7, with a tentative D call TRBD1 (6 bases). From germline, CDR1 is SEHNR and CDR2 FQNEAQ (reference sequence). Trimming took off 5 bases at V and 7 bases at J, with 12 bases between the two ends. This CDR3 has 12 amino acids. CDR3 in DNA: TGTGCCAGCAGCCCGCAGGACAGTGAGCAGTACTTC. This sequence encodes CASSPQDSEQYF.

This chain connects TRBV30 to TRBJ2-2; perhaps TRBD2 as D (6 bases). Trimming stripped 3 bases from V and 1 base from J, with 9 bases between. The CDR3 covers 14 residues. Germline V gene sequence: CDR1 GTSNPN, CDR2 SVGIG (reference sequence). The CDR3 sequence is CAWSLAWNTGELFF. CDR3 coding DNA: TGTGCCTGGAGCCTAGCGTGGAACACCGGGGAGCTGTTTTTT.

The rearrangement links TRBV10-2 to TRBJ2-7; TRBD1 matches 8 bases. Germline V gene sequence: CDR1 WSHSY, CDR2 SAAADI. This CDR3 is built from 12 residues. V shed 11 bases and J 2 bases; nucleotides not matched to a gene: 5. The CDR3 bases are TGCGCCGGCGGACAGGGACCCTACGAGCAGTACTTC. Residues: CAGGQGPYEQYF.

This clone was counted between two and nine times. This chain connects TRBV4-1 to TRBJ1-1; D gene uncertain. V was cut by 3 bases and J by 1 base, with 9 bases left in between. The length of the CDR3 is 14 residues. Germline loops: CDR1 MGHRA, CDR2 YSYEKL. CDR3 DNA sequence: TGCGCCAGCAGCCACCCTCCCCGGAACACTGAAGCTTTCTTT. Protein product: CASSHPPRNTEAFF.

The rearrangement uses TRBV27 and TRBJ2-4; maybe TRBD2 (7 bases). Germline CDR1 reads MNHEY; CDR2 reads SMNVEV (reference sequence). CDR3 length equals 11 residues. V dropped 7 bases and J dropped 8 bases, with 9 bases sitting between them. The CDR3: CASKGGDIQYF. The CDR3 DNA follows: TGTGCCAGCAAAGGGGGGGACATTCAGTACTTC.

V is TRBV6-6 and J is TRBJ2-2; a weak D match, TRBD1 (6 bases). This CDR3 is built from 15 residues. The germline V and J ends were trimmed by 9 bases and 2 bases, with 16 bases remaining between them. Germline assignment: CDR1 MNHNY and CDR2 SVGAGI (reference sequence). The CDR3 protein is CAREGGPLNTGELFF. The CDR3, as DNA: TGTGCCAGGGAAGGGGGACCCCTCAACACCGGGGAGCTGTTTTTT.

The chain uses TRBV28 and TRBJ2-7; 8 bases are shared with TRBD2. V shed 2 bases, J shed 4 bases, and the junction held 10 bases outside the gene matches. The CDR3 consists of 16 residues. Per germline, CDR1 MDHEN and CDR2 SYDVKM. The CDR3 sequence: CASSLSPRLAWYEQYF. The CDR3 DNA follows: TGTGCCAGCAGTTTAAGCCCGAGACTAGCGTGGTACGAGCAGTACTTC. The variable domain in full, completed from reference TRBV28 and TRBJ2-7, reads DVKVTQSSRYLVKRTGEKVFLECVQDMDHENMFWYRQDPGLGLRLIYFSYDVKMKEKGDIPEGYSVSREKKERFSLILESASTNQTSMYLCASSLSPRLAWYEQYFGPGTRLTVT.

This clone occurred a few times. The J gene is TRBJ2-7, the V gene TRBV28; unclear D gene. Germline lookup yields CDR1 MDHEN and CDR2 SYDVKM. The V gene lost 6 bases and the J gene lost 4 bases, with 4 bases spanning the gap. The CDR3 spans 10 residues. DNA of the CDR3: TGTGCCAGCAGCGGGTACGAGCAGTACTTC. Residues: CASSGYEQYF.

The CDR3, as DNA: TGTGCCAGCAGCCAGCAGGTGAACACTGAAGCTTTCTTT. Residues: CASSQQVNTEAFF. The chain is built from TRBV14 and TRBJ1-1; D not resolved. Germline assignment: CDR1 SGHDN and CDR2 FVKESK. The CDR3 loop spans 13 amino acids. The V end lost 3 bases, the J end lost 0 bases, and 5 bases lay between the germline ends.

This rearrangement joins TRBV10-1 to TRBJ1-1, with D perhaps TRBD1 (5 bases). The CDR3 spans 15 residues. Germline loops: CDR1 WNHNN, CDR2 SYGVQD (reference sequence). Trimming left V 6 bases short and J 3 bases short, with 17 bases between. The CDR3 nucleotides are TGCGCCAGCAGCCGCGGGGCGACGGGCTACACTGAAGCTTTCTTT. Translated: CASSRGATGYTEAFF.

The CDR3 is CASSRTGVSNQPQHF. CDR3 bases: TGTGCCAGCAGTCGGACAGGGGTTAGCAATCAGCCCCAGCATTTT. The chain recombines TRBV28 with TRBJ1-5, with TRBD1 matching over 9 bases. The V gene end was trimmed by 5 bases and the J gene end by 0 bases; junction bases not matched to a gene: 2. The CDR3 loop spans 15 amino acids. Germline-derived CDR1 and CDR2 are MDHEN and SYDVKM.

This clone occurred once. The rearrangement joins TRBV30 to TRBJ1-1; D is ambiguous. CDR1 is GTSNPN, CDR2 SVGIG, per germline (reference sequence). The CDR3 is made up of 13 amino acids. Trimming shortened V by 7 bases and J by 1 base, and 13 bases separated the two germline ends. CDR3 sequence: CASPVGENTEAFF. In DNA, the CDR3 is TGTGCCTCCCCCGTGGGCGAGAACACTGAAGCTTTCTTT.

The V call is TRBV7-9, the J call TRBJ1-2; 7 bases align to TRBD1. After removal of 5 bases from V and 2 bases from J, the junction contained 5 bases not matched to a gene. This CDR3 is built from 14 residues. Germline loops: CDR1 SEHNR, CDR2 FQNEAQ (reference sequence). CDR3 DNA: TGTGCCAGCAGCCCCGACAGGGACAACTATGGCTACACCTTC. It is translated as CASSPDRDNYGYTF.

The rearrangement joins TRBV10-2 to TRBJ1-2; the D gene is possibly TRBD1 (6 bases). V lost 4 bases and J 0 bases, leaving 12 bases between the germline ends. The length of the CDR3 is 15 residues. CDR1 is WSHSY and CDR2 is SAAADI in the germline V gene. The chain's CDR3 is CASSVGATANYGYTF. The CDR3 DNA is TGCGCCAGCAGTGTGGGGGCAACAGCTAACTATGGCTACACCTTC.

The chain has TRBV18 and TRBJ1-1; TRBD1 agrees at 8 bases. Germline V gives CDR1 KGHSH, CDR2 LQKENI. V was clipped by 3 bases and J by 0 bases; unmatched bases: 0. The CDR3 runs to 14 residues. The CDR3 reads CASSPGQVNTEAFF. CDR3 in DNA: TGTGCCAGCTCACCGGGACAGGTGAACACTGAAGCTTTCTTT. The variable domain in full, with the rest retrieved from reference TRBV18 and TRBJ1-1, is NAGVMQNPRHLVRRRGQEARLRCSPMKGHSHVYWYRQLPEEGLKFMVYLQKENIIDESGMPKERFSAEFPKEGPSILRIQQVVRGDSAAYFCASSPGQVNTEAFFGQGTRLTVV.

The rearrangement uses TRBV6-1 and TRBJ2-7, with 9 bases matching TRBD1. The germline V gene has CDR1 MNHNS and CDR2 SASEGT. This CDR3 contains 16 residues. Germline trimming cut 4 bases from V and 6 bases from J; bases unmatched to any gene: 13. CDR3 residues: CASSVWWDREVGEQYF. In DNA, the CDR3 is TGTGCCAGCAGTGTCTGGTGGGACAGGGAGGTGGGCGAGCAGTACTTC.